The 7 T cell receptor delta chains listed next were all sequenced from one sample in a study of Vδ1+ human thymocytes (dated by TCRdb to the late 2010s). Points the paper makes about the study in general: Thymic TRG and TRD repertoires appeared highly polyclonal with Gaussian CDR3 length distributions, unlike oligoclonal peripheral blood repertoires.

TCRdb lists the instrument as Illumina MiSeq. RNA extraction was carried out with the RNeasy mini kit, and reverse transcription was then done using Superscript III. CDR3 amplicons were generated by multiplex PCR with pooled V-gene forward primers and a constant-region reverse primer carrying Illumina adaptor overhangs. Clones were re-identified by TCRdb from the public reads with CATT, and rows with the same DNA were merged. The sample table holds tens of thousands of delta-chain clones, of which about 31% were seen once. The ten largest clones take up around 1.5% of the sample. What these receptors recognize is not known. Sample: Vdelta1+ gamma-delta thymocytes from the thymus. The meaning of the sample's cell subset or site label: FACS-sorted CD3+ TCRalphabeta- TCRVdelta1+ TCRVdelta2- thymocytes. All receptors come from a boy in the first two years of life who had congenital heart surgery.

This clone was seen only a few times. The chain links TRDV1 to TRDJ1; no firm D call. Germline V gene data show CDR1 as TSWWSYY and CDR2 as QGS. The CDR3 is 16 amino acids. V was clipped by 0 bases and J by 3 bases, with 14 bases between them. CDR3 residues: CALGELRTARADKLIF. The CDR3 nucleotides are TGTGCTCTTGGGGAACTCCGAACTGCGCGGGCCGATAAACTCATCTTT.

The sample holds a few counts of this clone. V is TRDV1 and J is TRDJ1; a possible D gene is TRDD2 (6 bases). The length of the CDR3 is 21 residues. CDR1 is TSWWSYY and CDR2 is QGS in the germline V gene. V was trimmed by 0 bases and J by 3 bases, leaving 29 bases between them. For the CDR3, the DNA is TGTGCTCTTGGGGAACTTAGCTCCTACAGCACTGGAAGGGTCTTTGCCGATAAACTCATCTTT. It codes for CALGELSSYSTGRVFADKLIF.

This clone occurred a few times. This chain links TRDV1 with TRDJ1, with D possibly TRDD3 on 5 matching bases. Between the trimmed V and J ends, which lost 1 base and 1 base, there was a span of 22 bases. In germline, CDR1 is TSWWSYY, CDR2 QGS. This CDR3 spans 19 amino acids. CDR3 nucleotides: TGTGCTCTTGGGGAACCCCCAAGACTGGTAACCACAGTCACCGATAAACTCATCTTT. It is translated as CALGEPPRLVTTVTDKLIF.

This clone came up a few times. The chain links TRDV1 to TRDJ2; 13 bases align to TRDD3. CDR3 length equals 17 residues. Losses at the gene ends were 4 bases for V and 7 bases for J; bases not matched to a gene: 9. Germline V gene sequence: CDR1 TSWWSYY, CDR2 QGS. Written as DNA, the CDR3 is TGTGCTCTTGGGGCACTGGGGGATACGAGGTTCAGAGCACAACTCTTCTTT. Its protein is CALGALGDTRFRAQLFF.

With regard to this clone: A much larger clone is a single base away; this may be a read error. V usage is TRDV1 and J usage is TRDJ1, with 9 nucleotides matching TRDD3. The CDR3 is 18 amino acids. CDR1 and CDR2 from the germline V gene are TSWWSYY and QGS. Losses at the gene ends were 1 base for V and 8 bases for J; bases not matched to a gene: 17. CDR3 DNA: TGTGCTCTTGGGGAACGTCTCCCTATACTGGGGGACCACGGGAAACTCATCTTT. As protein: CALGERLPILGDHGKLIF.

To note about this clone: Compared with germline, one end of the junction differs, possibly owing to a read error. The same CDR3 can be traced to other DNA sequences in this sample. The chain couples TRDV1 to TRDJ1; 7 bases agree with TRDD3. Germline CDR1 is TSWWSYY and CDR2 is QGS. The CDR3 length is 21 residues. CDR3 sequence reads: CALGELSNWGRWSRPTDKLIF. The CDR3 DNA follows: TGTGCCCTTGGGGAACTCTCTAACTGGGGACGTTGGAGTAGACCGACCGATAAACTCATCTTT.

The chain has TRDV1 and TRDJ1; 10 nucleotides align to TRDD3. Trimming at V came to 0 bases and at J to 0 bases, leaving 22 bases not matched to a gene. There are 23 residues in the CDR3. Germline CDR1 is TSWWSYY and CDR2 is QGS. CDR3 sequence reads: CALGELVGLPGTGGSGDTDKLIF. CDR3 bases: TGTGCTCTTGGGGAACTGGTGGGCCTTCCAGGGACTGGGGGATCAGGGGACACCGATAAACTCATCTTT.